This record looks at one T cell receptor (beta chain) sequence and its context. Its antigen is unidentified. This sample was included in a study of cytomegalovirus exposure and HLA in healthy donors. As for the study in general: Early released data had about 80 million unique TCRs, all coming from HLA-typed donors.

PCR used 60 Vbeta primers and 13 Jbeta primers. Measured with immunoSEQ multiplex PCR; TCRdb has only the in-frame clones, and not every one. The profile shows roughly 160,000 clones, roughly 84% of them singletons. CDR1 and CDR2 (germline): MNHNS, SASEGT. The CDR3 spans 18 residues. V lost 4 bases and J lost 4; bases outside the gene matches: 15. General study points: The authors later linked a missense DCLRE1C variant to TCR beta V- and J-gene trimming. Another analysis was done later, and it associated more than 15,000 TCR beta sequences with HLA alleles at 0.05 false discovery rate.

The gene calls are TRBV6-1 and TRBJ2-7; TRBD2 agrees at 11 bases. The receptor's source is a boy younger than 10 in good health and CMV-seronegative. Sequencing was carried out using PBMCs. The CDR3 reads CASSVTGTSGAGVYEQYF. Here the CDR3 DNA reads TGTGCCAGCAGTGTTACCGGGACTAGCGGCGCGGGGGTATACGAGCAGTACTTC.